Below are 21 T cell receptor beta chains sequenced from a single sample in a study of control samples from healthy donors and cancer patients. The assay was immunoSEQ multiplex PCR, and TCRdb's table has in-frame clones only and misses some. This table holds about 51,000 clones, about 88% found once. The source material was PBMCs. The receptors come from a man aged 50-60 years with head and neck cancer.

The rearrangement joins TRBV11-2 to TRBJ2-1, with TRBD1 as a possible D gene (6 bases). V shed 2 bases and J shed 5 bases, with 13 bases lying between them. In germline, CDR1 is SGHAT, CDR2 FQNNGV. The CDR3 has 15 residues. CDR3 in amino acids: CASSLIRRQDNEQFF. Here the CDR3 DNA reads TGTGCCAGCAGCTTAATTCGGAGACAGGACAATGAGCAGTTCTTC.

The rearrangement uses TRBV20-1 and TRBJ2-5; D is uncertain. The CDR3 has 11 residues. Germline values: CDR1 DFQATT, CDR2 SNEGSKA (reference sequence). Here the CDR3 reads CGGGEGETQYF. In DNA, the CDR3 is TGCGGTGGTGGAGAAGGAGAGACCCAGTACTTC.

The V call is TRBV6-5, the J call TRBJ1-2; the D is unclear. Trimming took 4 bases from V and 7 from J, leaving 7 bases between them. CDR1 is MNHEY, CDR2 SVGAGI, per germline. This CDR3 comprises 11 residues. The CDR3 DNA reads as TGTGCCAGCAGTTGGGGAGGTGGCTACACCTTC. Protein product: CASSWGGGYTF.

The V and J genes are TRBV5-1 and TRBJ1-6, with D perhaps TRBD1 (6 bases). Germline V lookup: CDR1 SGHRS, CDR2 YFSETQ. Between the trimmed V and J ends, which lost 2 bases and 7 bases, there was a span of 10 bases. The CDR3 is 14 residues long. The CDR3, as DNA: TGCGCCAGCAGCTTACAGGGTGACAATTCACCCCTCCACTTT. It yields the protein CASSLQGDNSPLHF.

The V and J genes are TRBV7-3 and TRBJ2-7; no clear D gene. Trimming pared 5 bases from V and 1 base from J, leaving 9 bases between. Germline CDR1 is SGHTA and CDR2 is FQGTGA. The CDR3 consists of 13 residues. CDR3 residues: CASSNANSYEQYF. CDR3 bases: TGTGCCAGCAGCAATGCCAATTCCTACGAGCAGTACTTC.

The rearrangement joins TRBV5-1 to TRBJ2-3; possible D gene TRBD2, 6 bases. CDR3 length equals 14 residues. The germline CDR1 and CDR2 sequences are SGHRS and YFSETQ. V gave up 4 bases and J gave up 3 bases, with 12 bases separating them. Here the CDR3 DNA reads TGCGCCAGCAGCACCCTCGGGGGTACAGATACGCAGTATTTT. It is translated as CASSTLGGTDTQYF.

This chain joins TRBV5-1 and TRBJ2-7; 8 bases fit TRBD1. Germline assignment: CDR1 SGHRS and CDR2 YFSETQ. This CDR3 spans 16 amino acids. Trimming took 0 bases from V and 5 from J; bases not matched to a gene: 10. CDR3 amino acids: CASSLANPTQGDEQYF. The CDR3 DNA sequence: TGCGCCAGCAGCTTGGCCAATCCGACACAGGGGGACGAGCAGTACTTC.

The chain combines TRBV28 with TRBJ1-6; the match to TRBD1 covers 7 bases. The CDR3 runs to 15 residues. Germline values: CDR1 MDHEN, CDR2 SYDVKM. After removal of 2 bases from V and 10 bases from J, the junction contained 8 bases not matched to a gene. The CDR3 DNA reads TGTGCCAGCAGTTTACCGTCGAGGGGGCAATCACCCCTCCACTTT. It yields the protein CASSLPSRGQSPLHF.

V and J are TRBV29-1 and TRBJ2-7, with 7 bases identical to TRBD2. With V trimmed by 4 bases and J by 3 bases, 9 bases remained unmatched. The CDR3 sequence is 14 residues long. CDR1 is SQVTM and CDR2 is ANQGSEA in the germline V gene. The CDR3 region is CSVVSGEANYEQYF. DNA of the CDR3: TGCAGCGTTGTAAGCGGGGAGGCTAACTACGAGCAGTACTTC.

The rearrangement joins TRBV28 to TRBJ2-1, with 9 bases aligning to TRBD1. Germline lookup yields CDR1 MDHEN and CDR2 SYDVKM. CDR3 length: 15 residues. V lost 5 bases, J lost 5 bases, and 7 bases stayed unmatched. The CDR3 here is CASSPLDRGDNEQFF. The CDR3 DNA is TGTGCCAGCAGTCCCCTGGACAGGGGAGACAATGAGCAGTTCTTC.

The rearrangement links TRBV2 to TRBJ1-6; no clear D gene. The CDR3 has 15 residues. Germline V gene sequence: CDR1 SNHLY, CDR2 FYNNEI. V lost 4 bases, J lost 5 bases, and 12 bases lay in between. DNA for the CDR3: TGTGCCAGCAGTGTCGGTCAGGCTAATAATTCACCCCTCCACTTT. It is translated as CASSVGQANNSPLHF.

As for this clone: One junction end disagrees with the germline gene, perhaps due to a read error. The J gene is TRBJ1-5, the V gene TRBV28; 7 nucleotides agree with TRBD1. The CDR3 contains 17 residues. Germline CDR1 MDHEN, CDR2 SYDVKM. For the CDR3, the DNA is TGTGCCAGCAGCTTATGGGGACAGTTGGGGGGAAATCAGCCCCAGCATTTT. Encoded protein: CASSLWGQLGGNQPQHF.

The chain is built from TRBV7-2 and TRBJ2-3; D call uncertain. The CDR3 extends over 13 amino acids. Germline loops: CDR1 SGHTA, CDR2 FQGNSA. V dropped 1 base and J dropped 6 bases, with 8 bases sitting between them. CDR3 sequence reads: CASSLGPPDTQYF. The DNA of the CDR3 is TGTGCCAGCAGCTTAGGCCCCCCGGATACGCAGTATTTT.

This clone was detected only a few times. The V call is TRBV6-5, the J call TRBJ2-5, with 9 bases matching TRBD1. Per germline, CDR1 MNHEY and CDR2 SVGAGI. J was trimmed by 0 bases and V by 6 bases; bases with no gene match: 5. The CDR3 extends over 15 amino acids. For the CDR3, the DNA is TGTGCCAGCAGCCGGACAGGGGCGTACCAAGAGACCCAGTACTTC. As protein: CASSRTGAYQETQYF.

The rearrangement uses TRBV6-1 and TRBJ1-3; D possibly corresponds to TRBD1 (5 bases). V lost 4 bases to trimming and J lost 0 bases, with 25 bases between them. The length of the CDR3 is 20 residues. The germline V gene encodes CDR1 MNHNS and CDR2 SASEGT. The CDR3 region has the DNA TGTGCCAGCAGTGTACAGTCTGTGTCAGCGAAGGGGAGCTCTGGAAACACCATATATTTT. Encoded protein: CASSVQSVSAKGSSGNTIYF.

The chain recombines TRBV10-3 with TRBJ2-6, with D unresolved. V lost 3 bases and J 0 bases, leaving 3 bases between the germline ends. This CDR3 has 14 residues. Germline V lookup: CDR1 ENHRY, CDR2 SYGVKD. The CDR3 is CAISDSSGANVLTF. The CDR3 coding sequence is TGTGCCATCAGTGATAGCTCTGGGGCCAACGTCCTGACTTTC.

This chain links TRBV11-2 with TRBJ2-5; D may match TRBD1 or TRBD2 (5 bases each). CDR3 length: 14 amino acids. The V gene lost 5 bases and the J gene lost 5 bases, with 15 bases spanning the gap. Germline loops: CDR1 SGHAT, CDR2 FQNNGV. CDR3 DNA: TGTGCCAGCAGCCTATCCGGGACCTGGGAGACCCAGTACTTC. This gives the protein CASSLSGTWETQYF.

The chain carries TRBV2 and TRBJ1-3, with TRBD1 identical over 8 bases. From germline, CDR1 is SNHLY and CDR2 FYNNEI. The length of the CDR3 is 14 residues. V shed 7 bases and J 4 bases; nucleotides not matched to a gene: 6. In DNA, the CDR3 is TGTGCCAGCAACGCCCGGACAGGGGGAAACACCATATATTTT. It translates to CASNARTGGNTIYF.

The genes are TRBV29-1 and TRBJ1-3; maybe TRBD1 (6 bases). The length of the CDR3 is 15 residues. The germline V and J ends were trimmed by 1 base and 1 base, with 11 bases remaining between them. CDR1 is SQVTM, CDR2 ANQGSEA, per germline. Written as DNA, the CDR3 is TGCAGCGTTGAAGCGGGCAGGGGATCTGGAAACACCATATATTTT. Its protein is CSVEAGRGSGNTIYF.

This clone was observed a handful of times. J is TRBJ1-2 and V is TRBV25-1; 9 bases match TRBD1. CDR1 is MGHDK, CDR2 SYGVNS, per germline. The CDR3 contains 15 residues. With V trimmed by 1 base and J by 7 bases, 7 bases remained unmatched. The CDR3 bases are TGTGCCAGCAGTGAATCGTTTGGGACAGGGCCTGGCTACACCTTC. This translates into CASSESFGTGPGYTF.

This chain links TRBV19 with TRBJ1-5; no clear D gene. Germline assignment: CDR1 LNHDA and CDR2 SQIVND (reference sequence). This CDR3 is 13 amino acids long. The ends were cut back, 8 bases at V and 4 bases at J, with 12 bases in the middle. CDR3 DNA: TGTGCCAGTCAGACTGAGCGGAATCAGCCCCAGCATTTT. Translation: CASQTERNQPQHF.